These T cell receptor beta chains were read from a single sample in a study of post-analysis software for immune sequencing data. TCRdb analysed the PCR reads with MiXCR anew, one entry per CDR3 protein. Of 650,000 to 850,000 distinct CDR3 sequences listed, around 45% are singletons. The source material was blood. The receptor set was obtained from a girl under 18 with multiple sclerosis. Each CDR3 is given without its conserved first and last residue. D genes are given only for firm matches. For some rows the clone size is stated as once, few or many, or as a class when expanded; others skip it.

>TRBJ1-1|TRBV7-3|-|-|13
ASSLGGLGGTEAF
>TRBJ1-2|TRBV12-3/TRBV12-4|-|-|12
ASRTEGQLLGYT
>TRBJ2-7|TRBV7-9|TRBD2|-|15
ASSGTSGRAKFYEQY
>TRBJ2-3|TRBV12-3/TRBV12-4|TRBD2|-|15
ASSFRASGTSTDTQY
>TRBJ2-5|TRBV7-2|TRBD1|-|13
ASSLKGAGRGTPY
>TRBJ2-5|TRBV29-1|-|few|12
SARKKLAQETQY
>TRBJ2-7|TRBV2|TRBD2|many|14
ASSRGVAGATYEQY
>TRBJ2-1|TRBV4-2|TRBD2|-|15
AGSQDGLAGESNEQF
>TRBJ2-1|TRBV12-3/TRBV12-4|TRBD2|-|14
ASSHGGGLDHNEQF
>-|TRBV12-3/TRBV12-4|-|-|12
TSSHDGARDEQY
>TRBJ2-3|TRBV4-2|TRBD2|-|14
ASSQRLAGVTDTQY
>TRBJ1-2|TRBV20-1|-|-|13
SARSQGPLKYGYT
>TRBJ2-1|TRBV27|-|-|13
AGWGATSSYNEQF
>TRBJ2-1|TRBV12-3/TRBV12-4|-|few|13
ASSLGGGGRNEQF
>TRBJ1-2|TRBV6-1|-|-|10
ASRQGPDGYT
>TRBJ1-5|TRBV20-1|-|-|13
SASKTGPSNQPQH
>TRBJ2-7|TRBV7-2|-|few|12
ASSGRTDTYEQY
>TRBJ2-7|TRBV4-1|-|-|12
ASSQGVGAYEQY
>TRBJ2-7|TRBV6-1|-|-|11
ASSERTSYEQY
>TRBJ1-2|TRBV12-5|-|few|15
ASGWDVADSANYGYT
>TRBJ2-1|TRBV5-6|TRBD2|-|14
ASSSDGLAGGEEQF
>TRBJ1-2|TRBV2|-|few|12
ASSHKLRDYGYT
>TRBJ2-5|TRBV6-6|-|-|12
ASSYGGLGETQY
>TRBJ1-6|TRBV20-1|-|-|11
SARLDRFSPLH
>TRBJ2-6|TRBV10-3|-|few|10
ASGTGANVLT
>-|TRBV20-1|-|few|16
SARDHRGLSVVKETQY
>TRBJ1-6|TRBV3-1|-|-|13
ASSSAPDRTSPLH
>TRBJ2-7|TRBV7-9|TRBD1|-|13
ASSYTGTGDYEQY
>TRBJ1-2|TRBV7-6|TRBD1|few|15
ASSARTGPRPGYGYT
>TRBJ2-5|TRBV12-3/TRBV12-4|TRBD2|few|12
ASAVGTSQETQY
>TRBJ1-1|TRBV2|-|few|10
APTRGDTEAF
>TRBJ1-5|TRBV12-3/TRBV12-4|TRBD1|-|13
ASSFWDRPNQPQH
>TRBJ2-3|TRBV20-1|TRBD2|-|14
SARDRVAGGTDTQY
>TRBJ2-7|TRBV7-9|-|few|10
ASSLGGRPPY
>TRBJ2-6|TRBV20-1|-|few|13
SASGIGAGANVLT
>TRBJ1-2|TRBV2|TRBD1|once|12
ASSEGQGDSGYT
>TRBJ2-3|TRBV4-3|-|-|14
ASSHSPAPSTDTQY
>TRBJ2-4|TRBV18|-|few|12
ASSPTGASGEQY
>-|TRBV4-2|-|-|11
ASSQDQTYEQY
>TRBJ2-7|TRBV7-2|-|few|11
ASSPPGDGEQY
>TRBJ2-1|TRBV3-1|TRBD1|few|11
ASSRGQGAEQF
>TRBJ2-5|TRBV28|-|few|10
ASSLADETQY
>-|TRBV10-3|-|once|10
AISGLQDEQY
>TRBJ2-3|TRBV7-2|TRBD2|-|15
ASSLGPLAGGTDTQY
>TRBJ1-2|TRBV7-2|-|-|11
ASSLDGPYGYT
>TRBJ1-6|TRBV27|TRBD1|-|13
ASRDTTARGTPPH
>TRBJ2-1|TRBV14|-|-|13
ASSQVEGGYNEQF
>-|TRBV5-4|-|-|13
ASSSPRDPSYEQY
>TRBJ2-5|TRBV20-1|TRBD1|-|14
SARSRLGQRGETQY
>TRBJ2-1|TRBV3-1|-|-|14
ASSQDLGRAHNEQF
>TRBJ2-5|TRBV20-1|TRBD1|-|12
SARGGQAAETQY
>TRBJ1-5|TRBV12-3/TRBV12-4|-|-|13
ASSPTDSGSQPQH
>TRBJ2-3|TRBV5-1|TRBD2|-|15
ASSLARQRDPTDTQY
>TRBJ1-2|TRBV28|-|-|10
ASRDSIYGYT
>TRBJ2-1|TRBV29-1|TRBD2|few|13
SVEGTSGSYNEQF
>TRBJ2-1|TRBV20-1|-|-|12
SVTRPTSYNEQF
>TRBJ2-3|TRBV6-5|-|few|14
ASTASRTSSTDTQY
>TRBJ1-1|TRBV20-1|-|few|11
SAQRTGTQEAF
>TRBJ2-5|TRBV20-1|TRBD2|few|12
SAARLAADETQY
>TRBJ1-2|TRBV10-3|-|-|13
AINLGGARDYGYT